This T cell receptor beta chain was captured by sequencing in a study of PD-L1 blockade in urothelial cancer (dated by TCRdb to 2016 to 2017). Turning to the overall study: All patients started therapy in about 2014 and received atezolizumab 1,200 mg intravenously every 3 weeks. Blood samples were analyzed at 3 weeks after treatment start (second dose) and at 6 weeks after treatment start. An ECOG performance status of 0 or 1 was recorded for the patients, and 0 to 3 prior chemotherapy regimens had been received by the patients. Pretreatment tumor samples, along with matched peripheral blood collected serially before and after atezolizumab treatment, underwent TCR sequencing. The study, an exploratory multi-omic analysis, examined somatic, immune and clinical correlates of response to PD-L1 blockade with atezolizumab in urothelial cancer. Blood samples yielded a median of roughly 140,000 T cells and tens of thousands of unique TCRs, with median clonality roughly 0.084. Whole exome sequencing and RNA sequencing of pretreatment tumors were performed alongside TCR sequencing in the same patients. Durable clinical benefit meant progression-free survival longer than 6 months, and TCR features were also tested against progression-free and overall survival. Twenty-five of 29 patients were identified as males with urothelial cancer of bladder origin, and a prior smoking history was reported by 18 of 29 patients. Durable clinical benefit was achieved by nine patients and was not achieved by 20 patients. Some 30 patients had pretreatment blood TCR-seq, about 25 had at least one posttreatment blood collection, and about 25 had tumor TCR-seq. Points the paper makes about the study in general: Among patients with durable benefit, tumor-associated TCR clones showed greater expansion in peripheral blood 3 weeks after treatment started (n ≈ 23, p = 0.022). A pretreatment peripheral blood TCR clonality below the median was linked to improved progression-free and overall survival. Because of the small sample size (n ≈ 29) and the many exploratory analyses performed, the results are intended to be regarded as hypothesis-generating.

V ends up 4 bases short and J 5 bases short, with an unmatched junction base count of 4. From its cysteine to its phenylalanine, the CDR3 spans 15 amino acids. The DNA shown is the 45-base CDR3, in frame from base 1. The germline V gene gives CDR1 as SGDLS and CDR2 as YYNGEE. As to this clone: Its antigen is still unknown. Base quality data are lacking; no much larger clone is found one base away.

To estimate absolute template abundance from read counts, synthetic TCR analog templates were spiked into each PCR. The immunoSEQ assay was used to amplify TCRbeta CDR3 regions from genomic DNA with bias-controlled V and J gene primers. Sequencing of rearranged TCRbeta segments was performed at approximately 20X coverage. In the paper's pipeline: Sequencing errors were corrected by clustering and CDR3s were annotated against IMGT to assign V, D and J genes. Only productive TCRbeta rearrangements were used in downstream analyses, excluding out-of-frame or stop-codon sequences. Clonality was computed as one minus Shannon entropy normalized by the log of the number of unique productive sequences. Clones differing between time points or between blood and tumor were identified using Fisher's exact test with Benjamini-Hochberg correction, with an adjusted p below 0.01 applied as the threshold. TCRdb limited this immuneACCESS table to in-frame rearrangements with V and J called. A share of clones is missing; checked studies link under half to unresolved V genes, and the rest is unexplained. V and J calls and clone size are copied from that table; D and trimming were computed from the DNA. In this sample the table shows tens of thousands of clones, 91% of which occur a single time. Of the sample, 10% to 12% is held by the ten largest clones.

The sample's time point label, decoded: peripheral blood 6 weeks after treatment start. A cohort of about 30 patients with locally advanced or metastatic urothelial carcinoma, treated at Memorial Sloan Kettering on a trial protocol, was included. Peripheral blood mononuclear cells were collected from each patient pretreatment and during treatment, giving between 1 and 8 total time points per patient. The Qiagen DNeasy Blood extraction kit was used to purify genomic DNA from total PBMCs and from tumor samples. PBMCs were collected pretreatment and during treatment, and were isolated and stored as previously described.

The chain joins TRBV9 to TRBJ2-5, with 14 bases matching TRBD2. The sequencing here drew on PBMCs, taken around atezolizumab (anti-PD-L1) treatment. This sequence originates from a woman in her fifties or sixties with urothelial cancer. The CDR3 protein: CASSLGLAGVETQYF. The DNA reads as follows: TGTGCCAGCAGCCTGGGACTAGCGGGGGTGGAGACCCAGTACTTC.